Shown below are 6 T cell receptor beta chains from a single sample sequenced in a study of blood T cell repertoires in COVID-19. Method: immunoSEQ multiplex PCR; TCRdb's copy keeps in-frame clones and lacks some. Of about 100,000 clones in the sample, 80% were seen once. Sequences were obtained from peripheral blood. The receptors come from a woman in her 70s with acute or convalescent COVID-19.

The table lists this clone with many counts. The rearrangement links TRBV19 to TRBJ1-2, with D possibly being TRBD1 (6 bases). Between the trimmed V and J ends, which lost 4 bases and 3 bases, there was a span of 9 bases. This CDR3 has 13 residues. In germline, CDR1 is LNHDA, CDR2 SQIVND (reference sequence). The DNA for the CDR3 is TGTGCCAGTAGTAACCCAGGGGACTATGGCTACACCTTC. This translates into CASSNPGDYGYTF.

In this sample, this clone turned up a few times. The gene calls are TRBV5-1 and TRBJ1-2; 10 nucleotides line up with TRBD1. V shed 4 bases, J shed 8 bases, and the junction held 11 bases outside the gene matches. From germline, CDR1 is SGHRS and CDR2 YFSETQ. The CDR3 has 15 residues. The CDR3 nucleotides are TGCGCCAGCAGCCCAGCCGGGACAGGGGTAGAAGGCTACACCTTC. Its translation is CASSPAGTGVEGYTF.

The chain uses TRBV5-1 and TRBJ2-3; TRBD1 is a possible D gene (6 bases). The V gene lost 3 bases and the J gene lost 0 bases, with 14 bases spanning the gap. CDR1 SGHRS and CDR2 YFSETQ come from the germline V gene. CDR3 length equals 16 residues. The CDR3 DNA follows: TGCGCCAGCAGCTCTTCGACAGGAAGAAGCACAGATACGCAGTATTTT. It is translated as CASSSSTGRSTDTQYF.

In DNA form, the CDR3 reads TGCAGTGCTAGTCTATCCTCCGGGACTGACAATGAGCAGTTCTTC. Translation gives CSASLSSGTDNEQFF. The chain combines TRBV20-1 with TRBJ2-1; tentative D call: TRBD2 (6 bases). The CDR3 runs to 15 residues. Trimming left V 3 bases short and J 5 bases short, with 17 bases between. Germline V gene sequence: CDR1 DFQATT, CDR2 SNEGSKA (reference sequence).

In DNA, the CDR3 is TGTGCCAGCAGCTTATTCGGGACTAGCGGAGATACGCAGTATTTT. Protein product: CASSLFGTSGDTQYF. This chain joins TRBV7-2 and TRBJ2-3; TRBD2 matches 11 bases. The ends lost 2 bases at V and 5 bases at J; junction bases unmatched: 3. Germline V gene sequence: CDR1 SGHTA, CDR2 FQGNSA. This CDR3 is 15 amino acids long. The full variable domain, in which reference TRBV7-2 and TRBJ2-3 provide the parts outside the CDR3, is GAGVSQSPSNKVTEKGKDVELRCDPISGHTALYWYRQSLGQGLEFLIYFQGNSAPDKSGLPSDRFSAERTGGSVSTLTIQRTQQEDSAVYLCASSLFGTSGDTQYFGPGTRLTVL.

The CDR3 spells CASSLKGGGGRGTDTQYF. CDR3 coding DNA: TGTGCCAGCAGCTTGAAAGGTGGCGGGGGGCGAGGCACAGATACGCAGTATTTT. The J gene is TRBJ2-3, the V gene TRBV5-6, with 8 bases aligning to TRBD2. The junction had 11 bases not matched to a gene; V was cut back by 1 base and J by 1 base. The CDR3 is made up of 18 amino acids. Germline lookup yields CDR1 SGHDT and CDR2 YYEEEE. Supplemented by reference TRBV5-6 and TRBJ2-3, the full variable domain reads DAGVTQSPTHLIKTRGQQVTLRCSPKSGHDTVSWYQQALGQGPQFIFQYYEEEERQRGNFPDRFSGHQFPNYSSELNVNALLLGDSALYLCASSLKGGGGRGTDTQYFGPGTRLTVL.